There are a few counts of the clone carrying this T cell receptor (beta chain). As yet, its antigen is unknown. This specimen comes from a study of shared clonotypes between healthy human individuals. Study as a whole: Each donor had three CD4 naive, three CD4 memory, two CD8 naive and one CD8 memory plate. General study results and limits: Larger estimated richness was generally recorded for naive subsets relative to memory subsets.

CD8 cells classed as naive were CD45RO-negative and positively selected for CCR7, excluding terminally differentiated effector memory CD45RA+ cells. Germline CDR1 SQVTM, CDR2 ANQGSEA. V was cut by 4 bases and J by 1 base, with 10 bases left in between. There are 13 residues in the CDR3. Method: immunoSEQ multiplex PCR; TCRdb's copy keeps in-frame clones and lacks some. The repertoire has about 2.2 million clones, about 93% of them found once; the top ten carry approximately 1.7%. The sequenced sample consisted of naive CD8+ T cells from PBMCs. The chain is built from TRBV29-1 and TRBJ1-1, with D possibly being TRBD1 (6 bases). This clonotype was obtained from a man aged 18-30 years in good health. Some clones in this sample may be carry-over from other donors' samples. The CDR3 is CSVVDRKNTEAFF. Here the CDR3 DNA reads TGCAGCGTTGTAGACAGGAAGAACACTGAAGCTTTCTTT. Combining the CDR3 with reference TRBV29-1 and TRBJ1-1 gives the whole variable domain SAVISQKPSRDICQRGTSLTIQCQVDSQVTMMFWYRQQPGQSLTLIATANQGSEATYESGFVIDKFPISRPNLTFSTLTVSNMSPEDSSIYLCSVVDRKNTEAFFGQGTRLTVV.